A selection of T cell receptor beta chains follows, all from one sample in a study of cytomegalovirus exposure and HLA in healthy donors. Sequenced by immunoSEQ multiplex PCR; TCRdb stores in-frame clones only, minus some. The data hold about 210,000 clones, with around four fifths observed a single time. The sequencing input was PBMCs. Source of these receptors: a man aged 40-49 years in good health and CMV-seropositive. Both conserved end residues are part of each CDR3. The order of the fields is CDR3 protein, CDR3 DNA, J gene, V gene, D gene, clone size. A D gene is named only where the DNA matches it firmly. Some rows mark clone size as missing; the rest say once, few, many or name a class of expanded clone.

cdr3_aa: CATTGQLNTEAFF
cdr3_nt: TGTGCCACCACCGGACAGCTTAACACTGAAGCTTTCTTT
j_call: TRBJ1-1
v_call: TRBV15
d_call: -
clone_size: -

cdr3_aa: CASSSLASDLYNEQFF
cdr3_nt: TGTGCCAGCAGCTCCCTAGCCAGTGATCTTTACAATGAGCAGTTCTTC
j_call: TRBJ2-1
v_call: TRBV4-2
d_call: -
clone_size: once

cdr3_aa: CASSVVQGNEKLFF
cdr3_nt: TGTGCCAGCAGTGTCGTGCAGGGGAATGAAAAACTGTTTTTT
j_call: TRBJ1-4
v_call: TRBV6-1
d_call: -
clone_size: -

cdr3_aa: CASSRAGRYEQYF
cdr3_nt: TGTGCCAGTAGTAGGGCCGGCCGCTACGAGCAGTACTTC
j_call: TRBJ2-7
v_call: TRBV19
d_call: -
clone_size: -

cdr3_aa: CASSLAGMNTEAFF
cdr3_nt: TGCGCCAGCAGCTTGGCGGGGATGAACACTGAAGCTTTCTTT
j_call: TRBJ1-1
v_call: TRBV5-1
d_call: -
clone_size: -

cdr3_aa: CATSRGRSTGSEAFF
cdr3_nt: TGTGCCACCAGCAGAGGTCGATCTACGGGGTCTGAAGCTTTCTTT
j_call: TRBJ1-1
v_call: TRBV15
d_call: -
clone_size: once

cdr3_aa: CASSLVGQGPYEQYF
cdr3_nt: TGTGCCAGCAGTCTGGTGGGACAGGGGCCCTACGAGCAGTACTTC
j_call: TRBJ2-7
v_call: TRBV6-6
d_call: TRBD1
clone_size: once

cdr3_aa: CASSLQREGGRFF
cdr3_nt: TGTGCCAGCAGCCTCCAGCGGGAGGGCGGAAGGTTCTTC
j_call: TRBJ2-1
v_call: TRBV7-2
d_call: TRBD2
clone_size: few

cdr3_aa: CASSPLYRTGAYNEQFF
cdr3_nt: TGTGCCAGCTCACCACTTTATCGGACAGGGGCCTACAATGAGCAGTTCTTC
j_call: TRBJ2-1
v_call: TRBV18
d_call: TRBD1
clone_size: -

cdr3_aa: CAQEGTGGRYTEAFF
cdr3_nt: TGTGCCCAGGAGGGGACAGGGGGCAGATACACTGAAGCTTTCTTT
j_call: TRBJ1-1
v_call: TRBV2
d_call: TRBD1
clone_size: once

cdr3_aa: CASSLPVRDEQFF
cdr3_nt: TGCGCCAGCAGCTTGCCCGTCCGGGATGAGCAGTTCTTC
j_call: TRBJ2-1
v_call: TRBV5-1
d_call: -
clone_size: -

cdr3_aa: CASSRRSSGLSYEQYF
cdr3_nt: TGTGCCAGCAGCCGACGGAGTAGCGGTCTCTCCTACGAGCAGTACTTC
j_call: TRBJ2-7
v_call: TRBV25-1
d_call: -
clone_size: -

cdr3_aa: CASSSGTSGRGGYEQYF
cdr3_nt: TGTGCCAGCAGTTCAGGGACTAGCGGGAGGGGGGGCTACGAGCAGTACTTC
j_call: TRBJ2-7
v_call: TRBV28
d_call: TRBD2
clone_size: -

cdr3_aa: CASSEGLAGVKNEQFF
cdr3_nt: TGTGCCAGCAGTGAGGGACTAGCGGGAGTGAAGAATGAGCAGTTCTTC
j_call: TRBJ2-1
v_call: TRBV6-1
d_call: TRBD2
clone_size: -

cdr3_aa: CASRTGRGNEKLFF
cdr3_nt: TGCGCCAGCAGAACCGGACGGGGGAATGAAAAACTGTTTTTT
j_call: TRBJ1-4
v_call: TRBV5-1
d_call: -
clone_size: -

cdr3_aa: CASSEEGPGNSYEQYF
cdr3_nt: TGTGCCAGCAGTGAAGAAGGTCCGGGAAACTCCTACGAGCAGTACTTC
j_call: TRBJ2-7
v_call: TRBV2
d_call: -
clone_size: -

cdr3_aa: CASSYSGTSQETQYF
cdr3_nt: TGTGCCAGCAGTTACTCCGGGACAAGCCAAGAGACCCAGTACTTC
j_call: TRBJ2-5
v_call: TRBV6-5
d_call: -
clone_size: -

cdr3_aa: CASSLAAGGDEQYF
cdr3_nt: TGTGCCAGCTCCCTAGCTGCAGGGGGCGACGAGCAGTACTTC
j_call: TRBJ2-7
v_call: TRBV18
d_call: TRBD1
clone_size: -

cdr3_aa: CASSLASGMGTDTQYF
cdr3_nt: TGTGCCAGCAGCTTGGCGAGCGGGATGGGCACAGATACGCAGTATTTT
j_call: TRBJ2-3
v_call: TRBV5-8
d_call: TRBD2
clone_size: -

cdr3_aa: CASSGFQGNTEAFF
cdr3_nt: TGTGCCAGTAGTGGCTTTCAGGGGAACACTGAAGCTTTCTTT
j_call: TRBJ1-1
v_call: TRBV28
d_call: -
clone_size: once

cdr3_aa: CASSSGPGGVSNQPQHF
cdr3_nt: TGTGCCAGCAGCTCAGGTCCGGGGGGAGTGAGCAATCAGCCCCAGCATTTT
j_call: TRBJ1-5
v_call: TRBV7-6
d_call: -
clone_size: -

cdr3_aa: CASSQVAGSYEQYF
cdr3_nt: TGCGCCAGCAGCCAAGTCGCGGGTTCCTACGAGCAGTACTTC
j_call: TRBJ2-7
v_call: TRBV4-3
d_call: -
clone_size: -

cdr3_aa: CASSSPLIAGTNTGELFF
cdr3_nt: TGCGCCAGCAGCTCCCCACTTATAGCGGGAACTAACACCGGGGAGCTGTTTTTT
j_call: TRBJ2-2
v_call: TRBV5-1
d_call: TRBD2
clone_size: -

cdr3_aa: CASSSRRGTEAFF
cdr3_nt: TGTGCCAGCAGCTCCCGGCGGGGCACTGAAGCTTTCTTT
j_call: TRBJ1-1
v_call: TRBV7-2
d_call: -
clone_size: -

cdr3_aa: CASSHLGGETQYF
cdr3_nt: TGTGCCAGCAGTCACCTAGGCGGGGAGACCCAGTACTTC
j_call: TRBJ2-5
v_call: TRBV6-5
d_call: -
clone_size: -

cdr3_aa: CASSLAAGGTEAFF
cdr3_nt: TGTGCCAGCAGCCTCGCGGCAGGGGGGACTGAAGCTTTCTTT
j_call: TRBJ1-1
v_call: TRBV11-2
d_call: TRBD1
clone_size: -

cdr3_aa: CASSQDLVAANLRGQYF
cdr3_nt: TGCGCCAGCAGCCAAGATTTGGTAGCGGCCAACCTACGAGGACAGTACTTC
j_call: TRBJ2-5
v_call: TRBV4-3
d_call: -
clone_size: -

cdr3_aa: CASSYPGQGAYNEQFF
cdr3_nt: TGTGCCAGCAGTTACCCGGGACAGGGGGCCTACAATGAGCAGTTCTTC
j_call: TRBJ2-1
v_call: TRBV28
d_call: TRBD1
clone_size: -

cdr3_aa: CASSQDRTSGSGEQFF
cdr3_nt: TGCGCCAGCAGCCAAGACAGGACTAGCGGGAGTGGGGAGCAGTTCTTC
j_call: TRBJ2-1
v_call: TRBV4-1
d_call: TRBD2
clone_size: -

cdr3_aa: CASSEGGGEQYF
cdr3_nt: TGTGCCAGCAGTGAAGGGGGGGGCGAGCAGTACTTC
j_call: TRBJ2-7
v_call: TRBV2
d_call: TRBD2
clone_size: -

cdr3_aa: CASSQGTGSMNTEAFF
cdr3_nt: TGCGCCAGCAGCCAAGGCACAGGGTCAATGAACACTGAAGCTTTCTTT
j_call: TRBJ1-1
v_call: TRBV4-3
d_call: -
clone_size: -

cdr3_aa: CASSRDRGETQYF
cdr3_nt: TGTGCCAGCAGCAGGGACAGGGGGGAGACCCAGTACTTC
j_call: TRBJ2-5
v_call: TRBV21-1
d_call: -
clone_size: -

cdr3_aa: CASSSTGQQQFF
cdr3_nt: TGCGCCAGCAGCTCCACAGGGCAGCAGCAGTTCTTC
j_call: TRBJ2-1
v_call: TRBV5-1
d_call: -
clone_size: -

cdr3_aa: CSAHGLGRETQYF
cdr3_nt: TGCAGCGCCCACGGATTGGGCCGGGAGACCCAGTACTTC
j_call: TRBJ2-5
v_call: TRBV29-1
d_call: -
clone_size: -

cdr3_aa: CASSALASTGELFF
cdr3_nt: TGTGCCAGCAGTGCACTAGCCAGCACCGGGGAGCTGTTTTTT
j_call: TRBJ2-2
v_call: TRBV6-5
d_call: -
clone_size: -

cdr3_aa: CASTRPPDRGSTEAFF
cdr3_nt: TGTGCCAGCACCCGACCCCCGGACAGGGGAAGCACTGAAGCTTTCTTT
j_call: TRBJ1-1
v_call: TRBV6-6
d_call: TRBD1
clone_size: -

cdr3_aa: CASSVDGSSYEQYF
cdr3_nt: TGTGCCAGCAGCGTAGACGGGTCCTCCTACGAGCAGTACTTC
j_call: TRBJ2-7
v_call: TRBV9
d_call: -
clone_size: -

cdr3_aa: CASSPLGGMDNEQFF
cdr3_nt: TGTGCCAGCAGTCCACTGGGGGGAATGGACAATGAGCAGTTCTTC
j_call: TRBJ2-1
v_call: TRBV2
d_call: -
clone_size: -

cdr3_aa: CASSSFSQNSSYNEQFF
cdr3_nt: TGTGCCAGCAGTTCTTTCTCACAGAATTCATCCTACAATGAGCAGTTCTTC
j_call: TRBJ2-1
v_call: TRBV28
d_call: -
clone_size: -

cdr3_aa: CASTFGDRPRPNYGYTF
cdr3_nt: TGTGCCAGCACCTTCGGGGACAGACCCCGACCTAACTATGGCTACACCTTC
j_call: TRBJ1-2
v_call: TRBV28
d_call: TRBD1
clone_size: -

cdr3_aa: CATGQGWGYTF
cdr3_nt: TGTGCCACCGGACAGGGCTGGGGCTACACCTTC
j_call: TRBJ1-2
v_call: TRBV10-3
d_call: TRBD1
clone_size: -